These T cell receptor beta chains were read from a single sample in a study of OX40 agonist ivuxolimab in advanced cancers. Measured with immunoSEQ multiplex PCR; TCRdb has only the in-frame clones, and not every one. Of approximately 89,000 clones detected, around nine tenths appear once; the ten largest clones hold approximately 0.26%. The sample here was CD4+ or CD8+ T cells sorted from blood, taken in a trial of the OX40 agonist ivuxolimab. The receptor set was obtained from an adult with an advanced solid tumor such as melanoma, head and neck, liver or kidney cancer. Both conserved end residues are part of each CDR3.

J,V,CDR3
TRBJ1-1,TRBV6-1,CASRARDEAFF
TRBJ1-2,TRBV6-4,CASKDLSGGYTF
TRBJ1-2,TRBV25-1,CASSAQMAGPNYGYTF
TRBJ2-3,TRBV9,CASSVVASGDLTDTQYF
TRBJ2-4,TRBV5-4,CASSPGTSGHLKIAKNIQYF
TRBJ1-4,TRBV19,CASNGRGGEKLFF
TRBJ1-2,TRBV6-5,CASSHRGAYGYTF
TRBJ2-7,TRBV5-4,CASSRPGRGAYEQYF
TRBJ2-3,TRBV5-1,CASSLSGGMDTQYF
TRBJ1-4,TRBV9,CASSVGGQTNEKLFF
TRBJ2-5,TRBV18,CASSPESPPGTQYF
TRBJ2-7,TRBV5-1,CASRGQGTKYEQYF
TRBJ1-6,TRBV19,CASSIVGDDSPLHF
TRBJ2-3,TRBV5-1,CASSLGVAGATDTQYF
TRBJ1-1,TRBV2,CASRARGGRTEAFF
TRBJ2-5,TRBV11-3,CASSLTNQETQYF
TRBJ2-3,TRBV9,CASSVSTDTQYF
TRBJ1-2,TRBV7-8,CASSSRDTSYGYTF
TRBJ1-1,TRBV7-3,CASSLTPGQRNTEAFF
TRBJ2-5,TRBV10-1,CASSERIGTSPLRTQYF